The next 3 T cell receptor beta chains were all read from a single sample in a study of cytomegalovirus exposure and HLA in healthy donors. 60 Vbeta and 13 Jbeta primers were used in PCR. Sequenced by immunoSEQ multiplex PCR; TCRdb stores in-frame clones only, minus some. The sample shows tens of thousands of clones, just under 80% of them seen only once. The source material was PBMCs. The origin of the receptors is a woman aged 30 to 39 in good health and CMV-seronegative.

The CDR3 region has the DNA TGTGCCAGCAGCTTAGGGGTGCGGCGGGATACGCAGTATTTT. Its protein is CASSLGVRRDTQYF. V usage is TRBV7-2 and J usage is TRBJ2-3; unclear D gene. Trimming shortened V by 1 base and J by 6 bases, and 11 bases separated the two germline ends. Germline V gene data show CDR1 as SGHTA and CDR2 as FQGNSA. CDR3 size: 14 residues.

The gene calls are TRBV6-6 and TRBJ2-5; 13 bases are a match to TRBD2. The V segment lost 0 bases and the J segment 5 bases; nucleotides outside the gene matches: 3. In germline, CDR1 is MNHNY, CDR2 SVGAGI (reference sequence). The CDR3 covers 16 residues. CDR3 nucleotide sequence: TGTGCCAGCAGTTACTCGGGACTAGCGGGGAGGGAGACCCAGTACTTC. This gives the protein CASSYSGLAGRETQYF.

V gene TRBV9 combines with J gene TRBJ1-2; D gene ambiguous. This CDR3 is 13 amino acids long. Trimming took off 0 bases at V and 4 bases at J, with 7 bases between the two ends. The germline CDR1 and CDR2 sequences are SGDLS and YYNGEE. Here the CDR3 DNA reads TGTGCCAGCAGCGTAGGGGAGGGCTATGGCTACACCTTC. As protein: CASSVGEGYGYTF. The entire variable domain, with the rest obtained from reference TRBV9 and TRBJ1-2, is as follows: DSGVTQTPKHLITATGQRVTLRCSPRSGDLSVYWYQQSLDQGLQFLIQYYNGEERAKGNILERFSAQQFPDLHSELNLSSLELGDSALYFCASSVGEGYGYTFGSGTRLTVV.